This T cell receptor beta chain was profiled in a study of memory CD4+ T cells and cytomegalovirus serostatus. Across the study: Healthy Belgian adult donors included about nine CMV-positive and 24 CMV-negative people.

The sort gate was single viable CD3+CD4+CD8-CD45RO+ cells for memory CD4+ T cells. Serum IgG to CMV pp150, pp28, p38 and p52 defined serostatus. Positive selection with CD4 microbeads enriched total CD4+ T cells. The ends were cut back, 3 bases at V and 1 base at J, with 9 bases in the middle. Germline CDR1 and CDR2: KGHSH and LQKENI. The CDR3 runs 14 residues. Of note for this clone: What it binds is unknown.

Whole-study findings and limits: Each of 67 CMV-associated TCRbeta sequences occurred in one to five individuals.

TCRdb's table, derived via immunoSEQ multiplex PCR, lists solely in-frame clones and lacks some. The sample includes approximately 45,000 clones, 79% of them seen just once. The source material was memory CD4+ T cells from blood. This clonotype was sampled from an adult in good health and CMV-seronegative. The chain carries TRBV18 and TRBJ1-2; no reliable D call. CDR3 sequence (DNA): TGTGCCAGCTCACCTACACGGGTTAACTATGGCTACACCTTC. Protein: CASSPTRVNYGYTF.